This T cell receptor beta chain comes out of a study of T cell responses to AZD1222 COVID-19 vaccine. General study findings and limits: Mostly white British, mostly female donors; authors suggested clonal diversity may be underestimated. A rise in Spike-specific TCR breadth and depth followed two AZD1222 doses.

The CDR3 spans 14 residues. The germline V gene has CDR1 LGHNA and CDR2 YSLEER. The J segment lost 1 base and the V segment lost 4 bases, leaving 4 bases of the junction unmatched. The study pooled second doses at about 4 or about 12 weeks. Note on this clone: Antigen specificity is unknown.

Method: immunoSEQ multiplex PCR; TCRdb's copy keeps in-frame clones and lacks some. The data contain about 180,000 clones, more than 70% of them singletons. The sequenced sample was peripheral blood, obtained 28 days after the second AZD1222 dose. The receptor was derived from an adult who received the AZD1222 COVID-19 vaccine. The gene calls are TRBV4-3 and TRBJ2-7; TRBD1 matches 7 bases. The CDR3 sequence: CASSPAGGSYEQYF. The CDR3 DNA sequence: TGCGCCAGCAGCCCGGCAGGGGGTTCCTACGAGCAGTACTTC.